Below, 15 T cell receptor beta chains from the same sample are listed, as sequenced in a study of CD8 T cells in Susac syndrome. An amount of RNA that ranged from roughly 0.5 to 1 ug was reverse transcribed with random hexamers. TCRdb re-called the immunoSEQ multiplex PCR reads with MiXCR, one entry per CDR3 protein. This table holds 100,000 to 150,000 distinct CDR3 sequences, 85% to 95% found once. The sequenced sample consisted of CD8+ T cells from PBMCs. These receptors were taken from a human donor with multiple sclerosis.

The V call is TRBV5-6, the J call TRBJ2-4; 11 bases align to TRBD2. Germline CDR1 reads SGHDT; CDR2 reads YYEEEE. Losses at the gene ends were 4 bases for V and 6 bases for J; bases not matched to a gene: 6. The CDR3 is made up of 15 amino acids. DNA for the CDR3: TGTGCCAGCAGCCTGGGAACTAGCGGGGGAAACATTCAGTACTTC. This gives the protein CASSLGTSGGNIQYF.

The CDR3 sequence is CASSFEGWEQYF. DNA of the CDR3: TGTGCCAGCAGCTTCGAGGGATGGGAGCAGTACTTC. This rearrangement joins TRBV7-8 to TRBJ2-7, with D possibly being TRBD2 (5 bases). CDR1 is SGHVS, CDR2 FQNEAQ, per germline. CDR3 size: 12 residues. V dropped 3 bases and J dropped 7 bases, with 10 bases sitting between them.

The rearrangement links TRBV7-6 to TRBJ2-3, with 11 bases lining up with TRBD2. The junction had 9 bases not matched to a gene; V was cut back by 7 bases and J by 6 bases. Per the germline V gene, CDR1 is SGHVS and CDR2 is FNYEAQ. The CDR3 totals 15 residues. CDR3 in DNA: TGTGCCAGCACCGCGACTAGCGGGGCTGGGGATACGCAGTATTTT. This gives the protein CASTATSGAGDTQYF.

J is TRBJ1-4 and V is TRBV13; D gene uncertain. CDR3 length equals 16 residues. Trimming took off 5 bases at V and 2 bases at J, with 15 bases between the two ends. Germline values: CDR1 PRHDT, CDR2 FYEKMQ (reference sequence). CDR3 region: CASSNRHSGTNEKLFF. The CDR3, as DNA: TGTGCCAGCAGCAATCGACACTCAGGCACTAATGAAAAACTGTTTTTT.

This clonotype was seen only once. The CDR3 sequence is CASSSGQGPYEQYV. CDR3 bases: TGTGCCAGTAGTTCCGGACAGGGCCCCTACGAGCAGTACGTC. The V and J genes are TRBV19 and TRBJ2-7, with 8 bases fitting TRBD1. Germline CDR1 LNHDA, CDR2 SQIVND (reference sequence). V lost 5 bases and J lost 2; bases outside the gene matches: 5. The CDR3 contains 14 residues.

This chain connects TRBV20-1 to TRBJ2-7; possible D gene TRBD2, 7 bases. Germline CDR1 DFQATT, CDR2 SNEGSKA (reference sequence). The CDR3 runs to 14 residues. V was clipped by 1 base and J by 4 bases, with 14 bases between them. As DNA, the CDR3 is TGCAGTGCTAGAGTTACCGGGGGGACATACGAGCAGTACTTC. Protein: CSARVTGGTYEQYF.

The V call is TRBV20-1, the J call TRBJ2-3, with 10 bases matching TRBD2. The CDR3 consists of 21 residues. Per germline, CDR1 DFQATT and CDR2 SNEGSKA (reference sequence). V shed 2 bases, J shed 1 base, and the junction held 21 bases outside the gene matches. In DNA form, the CDR3 reads TGCAGTGCTAGAACGCTAGCGGGAGAAGGAAGGAAAATAGGGGGCACAGATACGCAGTATTTT. Translated: CSARTLAGEGRKIGGTDTQYF.

J is TRBJ2-1 and V is TRBV29-1; D ambiguous. V was pared by 4 bases and J by 7 bases, with 8 bases between. CDR1 and CDR2 (germline): SQVTM, ANQGSEA. The CDR3 extends over 11 amino acids. CDR3 coding DNA: TGCAGCGTTGGGGTAGGGAATGAGCAGTTCTTC. This codes for CSVGVGNEQFF.

The chain employs TRBV5-6 and TRBJ2-1, with D perhaps TRBD2 (6 bases). Germline values: CDR1 SGHDT, CDR2 YYEEEE. CDR3 length equals 16 residues. The germline V and J ends were trimmed by 4 bases and 0 bases, with 14 bases remaining between them. In DNA form, the CDR3 reads TGTGCCAGCAGCCAGACGGACGGGAGCTCCTACAATGAGCAGTTCTTC. Translating gives CASSQTDGSSYNEQFF.

This chain uses TRBV15 with TRBJ2-3, with 7 bases that match TRBD2. The CDR3 spans 15 residues. CDR1 LNHNV and CDR2 YYDKDF come from the germline V gene (reference sequence). The V and J ends lost 1 base and 6 bases, in that order; junction bases with no gene match: 7. The CDR3 DNA is TGTGCCACCAGCAGAGGAGGCGGGGGACTGGATACGCAGTATTTT. Its protein product is CATSRGGGGLDTQYF.

The rearrangement links TRBV4-1 to TRBJ2-7; D gene ambiguous. The germline V gene has CDR1 MGHRA and CDR2 YSYEKL. This CDR3 has 15 amino acids. Trimming cost V 4 bases and J 0 bases, with 13 bases left between them. The CDR3: CASSPRPEGSYEQYV. DNA of the CDR3: TGCGCCAGCAGCCCAAGACCAGAAGGCTCCTACGAGCAGTACGTC.

This chain joins TRBV4-1 and TRBJ2-7; 12 bases are shared with TRBD1. This CDR3 spans 15 amino acids. The J segment lost 6 bases and the V segment lost 3 bases, leaving 6 bases of the junction unmatched. Germline V lookup: CDR1 MGHRA, CDR2 YSYEKL. CDR3: CASSHTGTGGREQYF. For the CDR3, the DNA is TGCGCCAGCAGCCACACCGGGACAGGGGGCCGCGAGCAGTACTTC.

This chain joins TRBV7-9 and TRBJ2-1, with TRBD2 matching over 11 bases. The CDR3 loop spans 17 amino acids. Trimming removed 4 bases from V and 7 bases from J; junction bases left unmatched: 12. The V gene's germline CDR1 is SEHNR and CDR2 FQNEAQ (reference sequence). CDR3 loop: CASSSNIAGGAENEQFF. The CDR3 DNA reads TGTGCCAGCAGCTCTAACATAGCGGGAGGGGCAGAAAATGAGCAGTTCTTC.

The chain recombines TRBV29-1 with TRBJ2-1; possibly TRBD1 for D (5 bases). Trimming took 7 bases from V and 8 from J, leaving 18 bases between them. The length of the CDR3 is 13 residues. Germline lookup yields CDR1 SQVTM and CDR2 ANQGSEA. CDR3 sequence reads: CSGLGQGWDEQFF. CDR3 coding DNA: TGCAGCGGGTTGGGCCAGGGCTGGGATGAGCAGTTCTTC.

The V and J genes are TRBV12-3 or TRBV12-4 and TRBJ2-1, with D unclear. Trimming stripped 6 bases from V and 0 bases from J, with 12 bases between. The length of the CDR3 is 15 residues. The CDR3 loop is CASSLPKSSYNEQFF. DNA of the CDR3: TGTGCCAGCAGCCTCCCAAAGAGCTCCTACAATGAGCAGTTCTTC.